This T cell receptor (beta chain) was sequenced in a study of T-cell reconstitution after alpha-beta-depleted transplantation in children listed by TCRdb under 2016. Background on the whole study: T-cell immune reconstitution after TCRalphabeta/CD19-depleted allogeneic hematopoietic cell transplantation in children was quantitatively tracked in the study by means of TCR repertoire profiling. On the study overall, not on this receptor specifically: The apparently early alphabetaT-cell count recovery about two months after transplant was reportedly dependent on only several hundred rapidly expanded clones derived from non-depleted graft cells. The high TCRbeta diversity at day 60 in some patients was ascribed to recipient T cells and intrathymic progenitors that had survived conditioning. Over subsequent months, a decline in hyperexpanded clone frequencies was noted, and after one year, T-cell counts and TCRbeta diversity were mostly ascribed to newly produced T cells.

According to the study, the label for this sample's time point signals: day 60 (about 2 months) after transplantation. What this sample's treatment or condition label stands for: allogeneic hematopoietic cell transplantation with graft depleted of TCRalphabeta T cells and CD19 B cells. The children who served as transplant recipients had been given grafts of TCRalphabeta/CD19-depleted allogeneic hematopoietic cells. Germline trimming: 4 bases from V, 5 bases from J; junction bases outside gene matches: 4. The germline V gene encodes CDR1 DFQATT and CDR2 SNEGSKA (reference sequence). There are 13 amino acids in the CDR3, from cysteine to phenylalanine inclusive. Kept here is only the CDR3 DNA, which spans 39 bases and is read in frame from base 1. The library was built by means of PCR. Data came from an Illumina HiSeq 2500. TCR library preparation used molecular barcoding, with unique molecular identifiers applied to normalize quantification of the TCRbeta repertoire. TCRdb cleaned the public reads at Q25 with fastp, built clones with MiXCR and kept in-frame beta chains. Rows with a matching CDR3 protein are joined into one entry that keeps the most common DNA and genes. The sample table shows about 20,000 distinct CDR3 sequences, and 10% to 15% are seen once. The ten largest clones capture over 30% of the sample.

This clonotype is classified as large (0.1 to 1%). Its antigen is not yet known. Within one base of it there is no much larger clone, and no base qualities were kept. The chain is made from TRBV20-1 and TRBJ1-5, with 8 junctional bases fitting TRBD1. This clonotype was sampled from a female patient younger than 10 who had a stem cell transplant for congenital amegakaryocytic thrombocytopenia, so the T cells may come from the graft donor. This sample comprised PBMCs, mostly from graft donor cells, obtained 60 days after TCRalphabeta/CD19-depleted stem cell transplant. The CDR3 is CSAIQGGDQPQHF. In nucleotides, the sequence is TGCAGTGCTATACAGGGGGGAGATCAGCCCCAGCATTTT.